This T cell receptor beta chain emerged from a study of blood T cell repertoires in COVID-19. This CDR3 is 15 amino acids long. CDR1 and CDR2 (germline): MNHEY, SVGAGI. The V gene lost 8 bases and the J gene lost 0 bases, with 17 bases spanning the gap. TCRdb keeps only in-frame clones here, not all; method: immunoSEQ multiplex PCR. The sample contains around 160,000 clones, roughly four fifths of which appear only once. This clone was detected once. The material sequenced was peripheral blood. This chain connects TRBV6-5 to TRBJ2-7; possible D gene TRBD2, 6 bases. This sequence originates from a man in his 60s with active or convalescent COVID-19. The CDR3 protein is CASGRPGGYSYEQYF. As DNA, the CDR3 is TGTGCCAGCGGCAGACCCGGGGGTTACTCCTACGAGCAGTACTTC.